One sample yielded the 29 T cell receptor beta chains listed below, sequenced in a study of shared clonotypes between healthy human individuals (TCRdb year 2020). CD8 naive samples consisted of CD45RO-negative cells that were positively selected for CCR7, yielding a CD45RA+CCR7+ population without TemRA cells. The library was prepared using the immunoSEQ multiplex PCR assay. The table was pulled from immuneACCESS by TCRdb, which kept in-frame rearrangements only. Such tables lose some clones; where checked, under half of the loss comes from unresolved V genes, and the rest has no known cause. The sample table holds some 2 million clones, of which about 95% were seen once. Together, the top ten hold less than 1.5% of the sample. Sequencing was performed on naive CD8+ T cells sorted from blood. The meaning of the sample's cell subset or site label: CD45RA+CCR7+. These receptors were taken from a man aged 18 to 29 in good health.

The CDR3 coding sequence is TGTGCCAGCAGCCGGACAGGGACAAATGAAAAACTGTTTTTT. Its protein is CASSRTGTNEKLFF. J is TRBJ1-4 and V is TRBV11-2; 8 bases are shared with TRBD1. This CDR3 comprises 14 residues. Germline loops: CDR1 SGHAT, CDR2 FQNNGV. The V gene end was trimmed by 5 bases and the J gene end by 5 bases; junction bases not matched to a gene: 4.

V and J are TRBV7-9 and TRBJ1-2; D is uncertain. Per germline, CDR1 SEHNR and CDR2 FQNEAQ (reference sequence). Trimming shortened V by 4 bases and J by 0 bases, and 6 bases separated the two germline ends. The CDR3 loop spans 13 amino acids. The CDR3 DNA sequence: TGTGCCAGCAGCTCTACTCCTAACTATGGCTACACCTTC. It is translated as CASSSTPNYGYTF.

The chain is built from TRBV6-5 and TRBJ1-1; unclear D gene. The CDR3 covers 11 residues. The V gene lost 6 bases and the J gene lost 11 bases, with 13 bases spanning the gap. Germline assignment: CDR1 MNHEY and CDR2 SVGAGI. The CDR3 protein is CASSPSGWAFF. CDR3 coding DNA: TGTGCCAGCAGCCCCTCGGGGTGGGCTTTCTTT.

J is TRBJ2-7 and V is TRBV21-1; whether TRBD2, the table's D call, matches the DNA was not checked. TRBV21-1 is given as a pseudogene. The CDR3 sequence is 17 residues long. The CDR3 DNA sequence: TGTGCCAGCAGCAAAGTAAAGGCGGGGGACCACTCCTACGAGCAGTACTTC. Its translation: CASSKVKAGDHSYEQYF.

The CDR3 here is CASSLDGQGWDEQYF. CDR3 DNA: TGTGCCAGCAGCTTGGATGGGCAGGGTTGGGACGAGCAGTACTTC. The rearrangement uses TRBV5-6 and TRBJ2-7; a weak D match, TRBD1 (5 bases). The CDR3 length is 15 residues. Germline-derived CDR1 and CDR2 are SGHDT and YYEEEE. Trimming left V 0 bases short and J 5 bases short, with 15 bases between.

Turning to this clone: Distinct nucleotide sequences in the sample also encode this CDR3. V is TRBV13 and J is TRBJ2-1; 7 positions match TRBD2. Per germline, CDR1 PRHDT and CDR2 FYEKMQ (reference sequence). The V segment lost 5 bases and the J segment 6 bases; nucleotides outside the gene matches: 4. CDR3 length equals 13 residues. This CDR3 is CASSSGTTNEQFF. The CDR3 DNA is TGTGCCAGCAGCAGCGGGACGACCAATGAGCAGTTCTTC.

V gene TRBV2 combines with J gene TRBJ1-2; 8 nucleotides agree with TRBD1. CDR1 SNHLY and CDR2 FYNNEI come from the germline V gene. The CDR3 runs to 17 residues. Trimming cost V 9 bases and J 0 bases; bases outside gene matches: 15. The CDR3 is CASSETMGTGANYGYTF. The CDR3 DNA reads as TGTGCCAGTTCGGAAACGATGGGGACAGGCGCTAACTATGGCTACACCTTC.

The genes are TRBV18 and TRBJ2-7, with D perhaps TRBD1 (6 bases). Germline-derived CDR1 and CDR2 are KGHSH and LQKENI. The CDR3 runs to 13 residues. Trimming removed 2 bases from V and 5 bases from J, with 10 bases in between. CDR3 sequence reads: CASSPLSGDEQYF. As DNA, the CDR3 is TGTGCCAGCTCACCATTGTCAGGGGACGAGCAGTACTTC.

This sequence joins TRBV5-8 and TRBJ1-4, with 7 bases fitting TRBD1. Germline V lookup: CDR1 SGHTS, CDR2 YDEGEE. Unmatched junction bases numbered 13, after V lost 10 bases and J lost 4 bases. The CDR3 totals 15 residues. The CDR3 loop reads CASFRRDSDNEKLFF. The DNA for the CDR3 is TGTGCCTCTTTTCGACGGGACAGTGATAATGAAAAACTGTTTTTT.

The chain combines TRBV30 with TRBJ2-3, with TRBD2 identical over 8 bases. CDR3 length equals 15 residues. J lost 6 bases, V lost 3 bases, and 11 bases had no gene match. CDR1 is GTSNPN and CDR2 is SVGIG in the germline V gene (reference sequence). DNA for the CDR3: TGTGCCTGGAGCGACTCGCGGGGGGCCTCTGATACGCAGTATTTT. Amino acids: CAWSDSRGASDTQYF. Drawing the rest from reference TRBV30 and TRBJ2-3, the complete variable domain is SQTIHQWPATLVQPVGSPLSLECTVEGTSNPNLYWYRQAAGRGLQLLFYSVGIGQISSEVPQNLSASRPQDRQFILSSKKLLLSDSGFYLCAWSDSRGASDTQYFGPGTRLTVL.

The chain recombines TRBV9 with TRBJ1-1, with no clear D. This CDR3 spans 14 amino acids. Trimming pared 0 bases from V and 3 bases from J, leaving 9 bases between. The V gene's germline CDR1 is SGDLS and CDR2 YYNGEE. The CDR3 sequence is CASSVVPTDTEAFF. CDR3 DNA: TGTGCCAGCAGCGTAGTCCCAACGGACACTGAAGCTTTCTTT.

The gene calls are TRBV19 and TRBJ1-1; TRBD1 agrees at 7 bases. After removal of 0 bases from V and 4 bases from J, the junction contained 8 bases not matched to a gene. Per the germline V gene, CDR1 is LNHDA and CDR2 is SQIVND (reference sequence). There are 16 residues in the CDR3. The CDR3 DNA reads TGTGCCAGTAGTATAGAGCTGACAGGGTGGGCCACTGAAGCTTTCTTT. It codes for CASSIELTGWATEAFF.

The V call is TRBV13, the J call TRBJ2-2; D may be TRBD2 (6 bases). The V end was cut by 0 bases, the J end by 6 bases, with 17 bases between. The length of the CDR3 is 17 residues. Germline CDR1 and CDR2: PRHDT and FYEKMQ (reference sequence). The CDR3 DNA is TGTGCCAGCAGCTTAGGACTAGCCGAGGCAGGCGCCGGGGAGCTGTTTTTT. Amino acid sequence: CASSLGLAEAGAGELFF.

The genes are TRBV30 and TRBJ2-5; D is unclear. V was pared by 5 bases and J by 0 bases, with 10 bases between. The CDR3 consists of 13 residues. Germline V gene lookup returns CDR1 GTSNPN and CDR2 SVGIG (reference sequence). In nucleotides, the CDR3 is TGTGCCTGGGCCGAGGAGAACCAAGAGACCCAGTACTTC. It specifies CAWAEENQETQYF.

The chain joins TRBV4-1 to TRBJ2-1; tentative D call: TRBD1 (6 bases). Between the trimmed V and J ends, which lost 3 bases and 5 bases, there was a span of 11 bases. The CDR3 runs 14 residues. Germline CDR1 and CDR2: MGHRA and YSYEKL. The CDR3 loop reads CASSHPAGDNEQFF. In DNA, the CDR3 is TGCGCCAGCAGCCATCCGGCAGGGGACAATGAGCAGTTCTTC.

In DNA, the CDR3 is TGTGCCAGCAGCTGGGAGACAGGGGGCAGGACTGAAGCTTTCTTT. It codes for CASSWETGGRTEAFF. This sequence joins TRBV5-4 and TRBJ1-1; 10 nucleotides align to TRBD1. This CDR3 has 15 amino acids. V lost 3 bases, J lost 5 bases, and 7 bases stayed unmatched. The germline CDR1 and CDR2 sequences are SGHNT and YYREEE (reference sequence).

V and J are TRBV5-6 and TRBJ2-7; D is unresolved. The germline gives CDR1 SGHDT, CDR2 YYEEEE. Between the trimmed V and J ends, which lost 4 bases and 3 bases, there was a span of 14 bases. The CDR3 is made up of 14 amino acids. The CDR3 loop reads CASSLGSRFYEQYF. As DNA, the CDR3 is TGTGCCAGCAGCCTGGGATCAAGGTTCTACGAGCAGTACTTC.

The chain combines TRBV2 with TRBJ2-1, with 10 bases aligning to TRBD2. From germline, CDR1 is SNHLY and CDR2 FYNNEI. The J segment lost 3 bases and the V segment lost 6 bases, leaving 11 bases of the junction unmatched. The CDR3 has 17 amino acids. CDR3 in DNA: TGTGCCAGCAGGCCAGGGGGGTGGACTAGCGGCTACAATGAGCAGTTCTTC. This encodes CASRPGGWTSGYNEQFF.

This chain uses TRBV27 with TRBJ2-1, with D perhaps matching TRBD2 (7 bases). Germline V gene data show CDR1 as MNHEY and CDR2 as SMNVEV (reference sequence). Trimming took 0 bases from V and 8 from J, leaving 14 bases between them. This CDR3 has 15 residues. The CDR3 DNA reads as TGTGCCAGCAGTTTATCAGGGGGGGACTGGGATGAGCAGTTCTTC. Translated, it gives CASSLSGGDWDEQFF.

V gene TRBV5-6 combines with J gene TRBJ2-7; D gene ambiguous. Looked up from germline, CDR1 is SGHDT and CDR2 is YYEEEE. V dropped 3 bases and J dropped 2 bases, with 15 bases sitting between them. The CDR3 contains 15 residues. As DNA, the CDR3 is TGTGCCAGCAGCTCCGGACCCAAATGGCCCTACGAGCAGTACTTC. This translates into CASSSGPKWPYEQYF.

This clone was counted a single time. The chain links TRBV4-3 to TRBJ2-1, with D tentatively TRBD2 (8 bases). The CDR3 has 17 amino acids. Germline V gene sequence: CDR1 LGHNA, CDR2 YSLEER. Between the trimmed V and J ends, which lost 2 bases and 0 bases, there was a span of 14 bases. DNA for the CDR3: TGCGCCAGCAGCCAATCGGGAGGGGGCGGCTCCTACAATGAGCAGTTCTTC. It yields the protein CASSQSGGGGSYNEQFF.

This clone has only one observation. V and J are TRBV6-5 and TRBJ2-1; TRBD2 matches at 9 bases. J gave up 2 bases and V 3 bases, and 5 bases lay outside the gene matches. CDR3 size: 16 residues. Germline values: CDR1 MNHEY, CDR2 SVGAGI. The CDR3 sequence is CASSYQGGRAYNEQFF. The CDR3 nucleotides read TGTGCCAGCAGTTATCAGGGCGGGAGGGCCTACAATGAGCAGTTCTTC.

As concerns this clone: The sample has other DNA sequences that encode this CDR3 too. The V gene is TRBV28, the J gene TRBJ2-2; D not certain. V lost 3 bases, J lost 5 bases, and 7 bases lay in between. Looked up from germline, CDR1 is MDHEN and CDR2 is SYDVKM. The CDR3 has 13 residues. The CDR3 spells CASSLVGTGELFF. In DNA, the CDR3 is TGTGCCAGCAGTTTGGTCGGGACCGGGGAGCTGTTTTTT.

The V and J genes are TRBV14 and TRBJ1-1; the D gene is possibly TRBD1 (5 bases). The ends were cut back, 2 bases at V and 8 bases at J, with 12 bases in the middle. This CDR3 region has 13 residues. Per germline, CDR1 SGHDN and CDR2 FVKESK. The CDR3 region is CASSQLGEMEAFF. DNA for the CDR3: TGTGCCAGCAGCCAACTGGGGGAGATGGAAGCTTTCTTT.

The chain has TRBV9 and TRBJ1-3; D is unresolved. Trimming removed 0 bases at V and 0 bases at J, with 19 bases between. Per the germline V gene, CDR1 is SGDLS and CDR2 is YYNGEE. The CDR3 runs to 19 residues. The CDR3 loop reads CASSVENQTAVGSGNTIYF. CDR3 sequence (DNA): TGTGCCAGCAGCGTAGAAAACCAAACCGCCGTAGGCTCTGGAAACACCATATATTTT. Supplemented by reference TRBV9 and TRBJ1-3, the full variable domain reads DSGVTQTPKHLITATGQRVTLRCSPRSGDLSVYWYQQSLDQGLQFLIQYYNGEERAKGNILERFSAQQFPDLHSELNLSSLELGDSALYFCASSVENQTAVGSGNTIYFGEGSWLTVV.

The chain uses TRBV7-2 and TRBJ1-2, with 9 bases identical to TRBD1. Germline-derived CDR1 and CDR2 are SGHTA and FQGNSA. The CDR3 is made up of 18 amino acids. V lost 5 bases and J lost 2; bases outside the gene matches: 15. DNA of the CDR3: TGTGCCAGCAGCCTAACGGCCCCCGGGGACAGGGCAAACTATGGCTACACCTTC. Its protein product is CASSLTAPGDRANYGYTF. Together with reference TRBV7-2 and TRBJ1-2, the CDR3 gives the full variable domain: GAGVSQSPSNKVTEKGKDVELRCDPISGHTALYWYRQSLGQGLEFLIYFQGNSAPDKSGLPSDRFSAERTGGSVSTLTIQRTQQEDSAVYLCASSLTAPGDRANYGYTFGSGTRLTVV.

The chain recombines TRBV5-1 with TRBJ1-3, with a weak D call TRBD1 (6 bases). The CDR3 has 15 residues. V shed 4 bases and J shed 3 bases, with 14 bases lying between them. Germline V lookup: CDR1 SGHRS, CDR2 YFSETQ. CDR3 amino acids: CASSATGTIGNTIYF. The CDR3 nucleotides read TGCGCCAGCAGCGCTACAGGGACGATTGGAAACACCATATATTTT.

The chain joins TRBV2 to TRBJ2-3, with 7 bases that match TRBD2. Germline CDR1 SNHLY, CDR2 FYNNEI. The CDR3 is 14 amino acids. Trimming cost V 3 bases and J 4 bases; bases outside gene matches: 4. Here the CDR3 reads CASSDRGEADTQYF. In nucleotides, the CDR3 is TGTGCCAGCAGTGATCGGGGGGAGGCAGATACGCAGTATTTT.

The rearrangement links TRBV5-6 to TRBJ2-7; a weak D match, TRBD2 (5 bases). The CDR3 length is 12 residues. The V end lost 4 bases, the J end lost 3 bases, and 8 bases lay between the germline ends. CDR1 SGHDT and CDR2 YYEEEE come from the germline V gene. The CDR3 sequence: CASSAGDYEQYF. The CDR3 coding sequence is TGTGCCAGCAGCGCCGGGGACTACGAGCAGTACTTC.